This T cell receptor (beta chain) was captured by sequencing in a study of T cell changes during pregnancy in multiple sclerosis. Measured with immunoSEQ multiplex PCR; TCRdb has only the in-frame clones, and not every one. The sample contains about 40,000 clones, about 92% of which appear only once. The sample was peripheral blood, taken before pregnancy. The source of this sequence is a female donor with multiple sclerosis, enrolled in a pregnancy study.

Written as DNA, the CDR3 is TGTGCCAGCACAGGGCAGAGTAACTATGGCTACACCTTC. Protein sequence: CASTGQSNYGYTF. J is TRBJ1-2 and V is TRBV2; a possible D gene is TRBD1 (5 bases). The V end lost 7 bases, the J end lost 1 base, and 10 bases lay between the germline ends. Germline values: CDR1 SNHLY, CDR2 FYNNEI. There are 13 residues in the CDR3.